This T cell receptor beta chain was sequenced for a study of cytomegalovirus exposure and HLA in healthy donors. Whole-study results and caveats: Most CMV-associated TCR beta chains were later found to appear HLA-restricted. Excluded were some V segments that proved indistinguishable, including TRBV6-2 and TRBV6-3. A missense variant in DCLRE1C was later tied to TCR beta V- and J-gene trimming.

The CDR3 length is 18 residues. V lost 4 bases and J 4 bases, leaving 25 bases between the germline ends. Germline CDR1 GTSNPN, CDR2 SVGIG (reference sequence). In regard to this clone: The antigen is unknown.

Primers: 60 Vbeta forward and 13 Jbeta reverse. Measured with immunoSEQ multiplex PCR; TCRdb has only the in-frame clones, and not every one. Of over 100,000 clones in the sample, just under 70% are singletons; the top ten hold roughly 5.3%. The specimen was PBMCs. The V gene is TRBV30, the J gene TRBJ2-2, with D possibly matching TRBD1 (6 bases). The origin of this receptor is a woman aged 70-85 years in good health and CMV-seropositive. CDR3 nucleotides: TGTGCCTGGACCCGTACCGGACTTACTTCAGGGGCCACCGGGGAGCTGTTTTTT. Its protein is CAWTRTGLTSGATGELFF.